Sequencing of this T cell receptor beta chain was carried out in a study of T cell responses to AZD1222 COVID-19 vaccine. TCRdb keeps only in-frame clones here, not all; method: immunoSEQ multiplex PCR. The sample carries over 100,000 clones, approximately 91% recorded once. The TCR sequence derives from an adult in good health. The material was peripheral blood, obtained on day 0 of AZD1222 vaccination.

The CDR3 bases are TGCGCCAGCAGCCGCGGACAGGGTCCCACCGGGGAGCTGTTTTTT. It yields the protein CASSRGQGPTGELFF. The chain couples TRBV4-1 to TRBJ2-2, with 8 bases that match TRBD1. The J segment lost 4 bases and the V segment lost 4 bases, leaving 5 bases of the junction unmatched. Germline V lookup: CDR1 MGHRA, CDR2 YSYEKL. This CDR3 comprises 15 residues.